These 27 T cell receptor beta chains share one sample of origin, sequenced in a study of beta chain features in type 1 diabetes. Broader study findings: In all four CD4+ subsets, TCRB CDR3 length was significantly, moderately reduced in type 1 diabetes.

The whole isolated RNA underwent reverse transcription, so sequencing captured expressed TCRB transcripts. Using immunoSEQ multiplex PCR, the repertoire was profiled, and TCRdb retains in-frame clones only, with some absent. The sample records more than 95,000 clones, 17% being singletons. For these TCRs, the target antigens are not known. Material for sequencing was central memory CD4+ T cells from blood. The source of these receptors is a man aged 18 to 30 with type 1 diabetes.

This clone has more than one count but fewer than ten. The rearrangement joins TRBV4-2 to TRBJ2-1, with 7 bases matching TRBD2. CDR3 size: 15 residues. The germline CDR1 and CDR2 sequences are LGHNA and YNFKEQ. The trim removed 1 base at V and 4 bases at J, leaving 4 bases unmatched. The CDR3 is CASSQGLADYNEQFF. The DNA of the CDR3 is TGTGCCAGCAGCCAAGGGCTAGCGGATTACAATGAGCAGTTCTTC.

This clone was seen repeatedly, ten times or more. This rearrangement joins TRBV5-1 to TRBJ2-4; no clear D. V was shortened by 0 bases and J by 1 base, with 8 bases between the two germline ends. Germline CDR1 and CDR2: SGHRS and YFSETQ. The CDR3 consists of 15 residues. As DNA, the CDR3 is TGCGCCAGCAGCTTGGACGGTTCGGCCAAAAACATTCAGTACTTC. Protein product: CASSLDGSAKNIQYF.

This sequence joins TRBV11-3 and TRBJ2-1; TRBD1 agrees at 9 bases. This CDR3 spans 18 amino acids. With V trimmed by 0 bases and J by 5 bases, 11 bases remained unmatched. Germline loops: CDR1 SGHNT, CDR2 YENEEA. CDR3 bases: TGTGCCAGCAGCTTAGAGCAAACCGGGACAGGGACCCACAATGAGCAGTTCTTC. Protein product: CASSLEQTGTGTHNEQFF.

This chain connects TRBV7-8 to TRBJ2-5, with 7 bases aligning to TRBD2. With V trimmed by 1 base and J by 0 bases, 2 bases remained unmatched. The CDR3 loop spans 15 amino acids. Germline V gene sequence: CDR1 SGHVS, CDR2 FQNEAQ. The CDR3: CASSLGLADQETQYF. In DNA, the CDR3 is TGTGCCAGCAGCTTAGGTCTAGCGGACCAAGAGACCCAGTACTTC.

This clone was recorded a few times. V and J are TRBV27 and TRBJ2-3; D gene unclear. CDR1 MNHEY and CDR2 SMNVEV come from the germline V gene (reference sequence). CDR3 size: 15 residues. With 5 bases removed from V and 1 base from J, the gap between germline ends came to 13 bases. The CDR3 DNA reads as TGTGCCAGCAGTCCCGGTTTAGGTCGCACAGATACGCAGTATTTT. Protein product: CASSPGLGRTDTQYF.

This chain connects TRBV2 to TRBJ2-3; D uncertain. The germline gives CDR1 SNHLY, CDR2 FYNNEI. This CDR3 is built from 13 residues. Trimming pared 4 bases from V and 6 bases from J, leaving 11 bases between. Here the CDR3 reads CASSGVVVDTQYF. For the CDR3, the DNA is TGTGCCAGCAGTGGGGTTGTTGTGGATACGCAGTATTTT.

The rearrangement joins TRBV9 to TRBJ2-2; D call uncertain. Deletions cut 5 bases from V and 1 base from J, with 9 bases between. The CDR3 covers 14 residues. Germline lookup yields CDR1 SGDLS and CDR2 YYNGEE. CDR3 residues: CASRLGWNTGELFF. CDR3 DNA: TGTGCCAGCAGATTGGGATGGAACACCGGGGAGCTGTTTTTT.

The J gene is TRBJ2-3, the V gene TRBV6-5; 8 bases agree with TRBD2. CDR1 and CDR2 (germline): MNHEY, SVGAGI. The CDR3 consists of 15 residues. Losses at the gene ends were 2 bases for V and 4 bases for J; bases not matched to a gene: 5. The CDR3 protein is CASSYQGTRADTQYF. Written as DNA, the CDR3 is TGTGCCAGCAGTTACCAAGGGACTAGAGCAGATACGCAGTATTTT.

This clone was found a few times. This chain joins TRBV10-3 and TRBJ2-1, with TRBD2 matching 7 bases. The CDR3 totals 16 residues. The ends lost 4 bases at V and 6 bases at J; junction bases unmatched: 12. The germline gives CDR1 ENHRY, CDR2 SYGVKD. CDR3 sequence reads: CAISGVAGVLGNEQFF. CDR3 nucleotide sequence: TGTGCCATCAGTGGTGTCGCGGGAGTCCTTGGCAATGAGCAGTTCTTC.

V usage is TRBV6-5 and J usage is TRBJ1-6; a possible D gene is TRBD1 (6 bases). CDR1 MNHEY and CDR2 SVGAGI come from the germline V gene. CDR3 length: 13 residues. Trimming left V 7 bases short and J 8 bases short, with 12 bases between. Here the CDR3 reads CASKRGADSPLHF. CDR3 DNA: TGTGCCAGCAAACGGGGGGCTGATTCACCCCTCCACTTT.

This clone has only a few counts. The chain joins TRBV11-3 to TRBJ2-1; no clear D gene. V lost 0 bases and J lost 13, with 10 bases in between. The germline gives CDR1 SGHNT, CDR2 YENEEA. CDR3 length: 12 residues. The CDR3 DNA follows: TGTGCCAGCAGCTTAGACGGCGGTCCCCAGTTCTTC. Translated, it gives CASSLDGGPQFF.

By share, this clone ranks as medium-sized. The chain joins TRBV28 to TRBJ1-2; no clear D gene. The CDR3 sequence is 14 residues long. Trimming took off 7 bases at V and 0 bases at J, with 12 bases between the two ends. Germline CDR1 MDHEN, CDR2 SYDVKM. CDR3 DNA: TGTGCCAGCACCTCGGGGAGTACTAACTATGGCTACACCTTC. Amino acid sequence: CASTSGSTNYGYTF.

The sample holds a few counts of this clone. J is TRBJ1-1 and V is TRBV29-1; maybe TRBD1 (5 bases). Deletions cut 0 bases from V and 4 bases from J, with 12 bases between. Per germline, CDR1 SQVTM and CDR2 ANQGSEA. This CDR3 spans 14 amino acids. The CDR3 DNA sequence: TGCAGCGTTGAAGAAGGGCCGGGGGGCACTGAAGCTTTCTTT. Protein sequence: CSVEEGPGGTEAFF. The complete variable domain, with remaining parts taken from reference TRBV29-1 and TRBJ1-1, reads SAVISQKPSRDICQRGTSLTIQCQVDSQVTMMFWYRQQPGQSLTLIATANQGSEATYESGFVIDKFPISRPNLTFSTLTVSNMSPEDSSIYLCSVEEGPGGTEAFFGQGTRLTVV.

A few counts support this clone. The gene calls are TRBV11-2 and TRBJ2-7, with TRBD2 matching 13 bases. V gave up 5 bases and J gave up 7 bases; unmatched junction bases: 11. Germline lookup yields CDR1 SGHAT and CDR2 FQNNGV. CDR3 size: 16 residues. In DNA, the CDR3 is TGTGCCAGCAGCCAACGAGGGACTAGCGGGACTTGGGAGCAGTACTTC. As protein: CASSQRGTSGTWEQYF. The full variable domain, completed using reference TRBV11-2 and TRBJ2-7, is EAGVAQSPRYKIIEKRQSVAFWCNPISGHATLYWYQQILGQGPKLLIQFQNNGVVDDSQLPKDRFSAERLKGVDSTLKIQPAKLEDSAVYLCASSQRGTSGTWEQYFGPGTRLTVT.

This chain joins TRBV30 and TRBJ1-4; D unresolved. CDR3 length: 13 amino acids. Trimming stripped 2 bases from V and 7 bases from J, with 11 bases between. From germline, CDR1 is GTSNPN and CDR2 SVGIG (reference sequence). The CDR3 bases are TGTGCCTGGAGTAAGAACCACGGTGAAAAACTGTTTTTT. It encodes CAWSKNHGEKLFF. The whole variable domain, remainder taken from reference TRBV30 and TRBJ1-4, is SQTIHQWPATLVQPVGSPLSLECTVEGTSNPNLYWYRQAAGRGLQLLFYSVGIGQISSEVPQNLSASRPQDRQFILSSKKLLLSDSGFYLCAWSKNHGEKLFFGSGTQLSVL.

The V gene is TRBV2, the J gene TRBJ2-7; D is unclear. V was clipped by 5 bases and J by 0 bases, with 11 bases between them. From germline, CDR1 is SNHLY and CDR2 FYNNEI. This CDR3 contains 14 residues. Here the CDR3 reads CASSYNVFSYEQYF. In DNA, the CDR3 is TGTGCCAGCAGTTATAACGTATTCTCCTACGAGCAGTACTTC. The whole variable domain, filled in from reference TRBV2 and TRBJ2-7, reads EPEVTQTPSHQVTQMGQEVILRCVPISNHLYFYWYRQILGQKVEFLVSFYNNEISEKSEIFDDQFSVERPDGSNFTLKIRSTKLEDSAMYFCASSYNVFSYEQYFGPGTRLTVT.

This clone was seen a few times. The rearrangement uses TRBV18 and TRBJ2-1, with 7 bases that match TRBD1. CDR1 is KGHSH, CDR2 LQKENI, per germline. The CDR3 totals 15 residues. The V and J ends lost 6 bases and 5 bases, in that order; junction bases with no gene match: 10. The CDR3 loop reads CASSQQGLEDNEQFF. CDR3 coding DNA: TGTGCCAGCTCTCAACAGGGGCTTGAGGACAATGAGCAGTTCTTC.

This clone appeared many times. This chain joins TRBV27 and TRBJ2-1; either TRBD1 or TRBD2 may fit D (7 bases each). Deletions cut 2 bases from V and 6 bases from J, with 20 bases between. The CDR3 is 17 amino acids. Germline CDR1 reads MNHEY; CDR2 reads SMNVEV (reference sequence). Here the CDR3 reads CASSLRDNRGLRNEQFF. CDR3 nucleotides: TGTGCCAGCAGTTTACGGGACAACAGGGGACTACGCAATGAGCAGTTCTTC.

This clone was found a few times. The chain joins TRBV18 to TRBJ2-5; D is possibly TRBD2 (6 bases). V was cut by 5 bases and J by 4 bases, with 17 bases left in between. The CDR3 is 15 amino acids. Germline lookup yields CDR1 KGHSH and CDR2 LQKENI. The CDR3 spells CASSTVAGTGETQYF. For the CDR3, the DNA is TGTGCCAGCTCAACAGTGGCGGGGACTGGAGAGACCCAGTACTTC.

This clone has a count of ten or more. The chain combines TRBV11-3 with TRBJ2-6; perhaps TRBD1 as D (6 bases). Trimming removed 0 bases at V and 4 bases at J, with 16 bases between. The germline gives CDR1 SGHNT, CDR2 YENEEA. There are 18 residues in the CDR3. DNA of the CDR3: TGTGCCAGCAGCTTAGATCAAGGGGGATCTTCAGGGGCCAACGTCCTGACTTTC. It yields the protein CASSLDQGGSSGANVLTF.

Ten or more counts support this clone. The chain uses TRBV5-1 and TRBJ2-1, with D hard to call. V lost 0 bases to trimming and J lost 3 bases, with 1 base between them. From germline, CDR1 is SGHRS and CDR2 YFSETQ. The CDR3 extends over 12 amino acids. CDR3 sequence reads: CASSLDYNEQFF. The CDR3 DNA reads TGCGCCAGCAGCTTGGACTACAATGAGCAGTTCTTC. Combining the CDR3 with reference TRBV5-1 and TRBJ2-1 gives the whole variable domain KAGVTQTPRYLIKTRGQQVTLSCSPISGHRSVSWYQQTPGQGLQFLFEYFSETQRNKGNFPGRFSGRQFSNSRSEMNVSTLELGDSALYLCASSLDYNEQFFGPGTRLTVL.

This clone showed up just a few times. The V call is TRBV18, the J call TRBJ2-1, with 7 positions matching TRBD2. V lost 4 bases, J lost 4 bases, and 7 bases stayed unmatched. The germline CDR1 and CDR2 sequences are KGHSH and LQKENI. CDR3 length: 15 amino acids. CDR3 residues: CASSLGRGEYNEQFF. The DNA of the CDR3 is TGTGCCAGCTCACTAGGGAGGGGCGAGTACAATGAGCAGTTCTTC.

This clone turned up a few times. This chain connects TRBV2 to TRBJ2-5; no reliable D call. The germline V and J ends were trimmed by 3 bases and 4 bases, with 9 bases remaining between them. Germline CDR1 SNHLY, CDR2 FYNNEI. The length of the CDR3 is 13 residues. CDR3 residues: CASSESWTETQYF. CDR3 bases: TGTGCCAGCAGTGAGAGCTGGACAGAGACCCAGTACTTC. Together with reference TRBV2 and TRBJ2-5, the CDR3 gives the full variable domain: EPEVTQTPSHQVTQMGQEVILRCVPISNHLYFYWYRQILGQKVEFLVSFYNNEISEKSEIFDDQFSVERPDGSNFTLKIRSTKLEDSAMYFCASSESWTETQYFGPGTRLLVL.

The chain couples TRBV29-1 to TRBJ1-4, with TRBD1 matching over 7 bases. Germline V lookup: CDR1 SQVTM, CDR2 ANQGSEA. The CDR3 has 12 amino acids. V was clipped by 6 bases and J by 5 bases; unmatched bases: 3. As DNA, the CDR3 is TGCAGCGTCCGGGACAGAAATGAAAAACTGTTTTTT. Its translation is CSVRDRNEKLFF.

The table lists this clone with many counts. The chain joins TRBV5-1 to TRBJ1-5; 11 bases align to TRBD1. Germline CDR1 reads SGHRS; CDR2 reads YFSETQ. CDR3 size: 14 residues. V dropped 4 bases and J dropped 7; count of bases not matched to a gene: 4. The CDR3 coding sequence is TGCGCCAGCAGCATGGGGACAGGGGGGCAGCCCCAGCATTTT. It encodes CASSMGTGGQPQHF.

This clone was detected a few times. V gene TRBV7-9 combines with J gene TRBJ2-3; 7 bases fit TRBD2. CDR1 and CDR2 (germline): SEHNR, FQNEAQ (reference sequence). V was clipped by 5 bases and J by 3 bases; unmatched bases: 5. The CDR3 totals 14 residues. The CDR3 DNA follows: TGTGCCAGCAGCGGGAGGGCCGAAACAGATACGCAGTATTTT. Its protein product is CASSGRAETDTQYF.

V and J are TRBV9 and TRBJ1-1; D possibly corresponds to TRBD1 (6 bases). The CDR3 extends over 14 amino acids. Trimming stripped 0 bases from V and 1 base from J, with 7 bases between. CDR1 SGDLS and CDR2 YYNGEE come from the germline V gene. CDR3 DNA: TGTGCCAGCAGCGTAGAGGACAGGAACACTGAAGCTTTCTTT. Translation: CASSVEDRNTEAFF.